This TCR beta chain was retrieved from a study of OX40 agonist ivuxolimab in advanced cancers. Study context: Hepatocellular carcinoma, melanoma, renal cell or head and neck cancer affected the dose-escalation patients.

Study-wide points: Among the nonresponders, some also had low normalized T-cell clonal expansion. Compared with CD4+, CD8+ T cells on average had more expanded clones.

In regard to this clone: The antigen remains undetermined.

The junction had 7 bases not matched to a gene; V was cut back by 2 bases and J by 2 bases. This CDR3 spans 16 amino acids. Germline lookup yields CDR1 SGHRS and CDR2 YFSETQ. Patients with a history of autoimmune disease or on systemic immunosuppression were excluded. Only in-frame clones appear in the TCRdb table, and some are missing; sequencing was by immunoSEQ multiplex PCR. The table has more than 60,000 clones, around 80% seen once; the top ten hold 5%. This receptor was obtained from an adult with an advanced solid tumor such as melanoma, head and neck, liver or kidney cancer. The sequences come from CD4+ or CD8+ T cells sorted from blood, collected in a trial of the OX40 agonist ivuxolimab. V and J are TRBV5-1 and TRBJ2-3; the match to TRBD1 covers 8 bases. For the CDR3, the DNA is TGCGCCAGCAGCTTAGTGGGACAGGAATACACAGATACGCAGTATTTT. Its protein product is CASSLVGQEYTDTQYF.